This is a list of T cell receptor beta chains from one sample in a study of blood T cell repertoires in COVID-19. Sequenced by immunoSEQ multiplex PCR; TCRdb stores in-frame clones only, minus some. In the table there are 200,000 to 300,000 clones, 70% to 85% of which are singletons. Sample: peripheral blood. These receptor sequences come from a woman of 80 years or more with acute or convalescent COVID-19. Each CDR3 is given with its conserved first and last residue. Fields, in order: clone size, D gene, J gene, V gene, CDR3 protein, CDR3 DNA. D genes are given only for firm matches. Expanded clones get a size class; other rows say once, few or many, or leave the size out.

size: .
D: TRBD2
J: TRBJ2-5
V: TRBV6-2/TRBV6-3
CDR3: CASSRPGLPQETQYF
DNA: TGTGCCAGCAGTCGTCCGGGACTACCCCAAGAGACCCAGTACTTC

size: .
D: .
J: TRBJ2-1
V: TRBV3-1/TRBV3-2
CDR3: CASSQVTRNEQFF
DNA: TGTGCCAGCAGCCAAGTTACCAGGAATGAGCAGTTCTTC

size: .
D: .
J: TRBJ2-5
V: TRBV18
CDR3: CASSPTGETQYF
DNA: TGTGCCAGCTCACCCACGGGGGAGACCCAGTACTTC

size: .
D: .
J: TRBJ1-1
V: TRBV7-9
CDR3: CASSFWGSRRGAFF
DNA: TGTGCCAGCAGCTTCTGGGGCTCGAGGCGGGGGGCTTTCTTT

size: .
D: .
J: TRBJ1-4
V: TRBV29-1
CDR3: CSATRSGEKLFF
DNA: TGCAGCGCCACTAGGTCGGGTGAAAAACTGTTTTTT

size: .
D: TRBD2
J: TRBJ2-5
V: TRBV7-9
CDR3: CASSSGGRGAEETQYF
DNA: TGTGCCAGCAGCTCGGGGGGGCGCGGGGCGGAGGAGACCCAGTACTTC

size: .
D: TRBD2
J: TRBJ2-3
V: TRBV2
CDR3: CASRPGSGASTDTQYF
DNA: TGTGCCAGCAGGCCCGGCAGCGGGGCCTCCACAGATACGCAGTATTTT

size: few
D: .
J: TRBJ1-4
V: TRBV2
CDR3: CASSEVQGPNEKLFF
DNA: TGTGCCAGCAGTGAAGTCCAGGGCCCTAATGAAAAACTGTTTTTT

size: .
D: TRBD1
J: TRBJ2-1
V: TRBV6-2/TRBV6-3
CDR3: CASSTLPRDREGSEQFF
DNA: TGTGCCAGCAGTACCCTGCCCCGGGACAGGGAGGGGAGTGAGCAGTTCTTC

size: few
D: TRBD1
J: TRBJ1-6
V: TRBV14
CDR3: CASSQGAGGANNSPLHF
DNA: TGTGCCAGCAGCCAAGGTGCAGGGGGCGCGAATAATTCACCCCTCCACTTT

size: .
D: TRBD1
J: TRBJ2-7
V: TRBV10-2
CDR3: CASNPGTGISYEQYF
DNA: TGCGCCAGCAATCCCGGGACAGGCATCTCCTACGAGCAGTACTTC

size: once
D: .
J: TRBJ2-3
V: TRBV7-9
CDR3: CASSLSGFTDTQYF
DNA: TGTGCCAGCAGCTTGAGCGGCTTCACAGATACGCAGTATTTT

size: .
D: TRBD1
J: TRBJ2-3
V: TRBV28
CDR3: CASSSGQSTDTQYF
DNA: TGTGCCAGCAGTTCGGGACAGAGCACAGATACGCAGTATTTT

size: .
D: TRBD1
J: TRBJ2-3
V: TRBV27
CDR3: CASSPQDRVTDTQYF
DNA: TGTGCCAGCAGTCCCCAGGACAGGGTCACAGATACGCAGTATTTT

size: .
D: TRBD1
J: TRBJ2-5
V: TRBV14
CDR3: CASSRDRGETQYF
DNA: TGTGCCAGCAGCCGAGACAGGGGGGAGACCCAGTACTTC

size: .
D: TRBD2
J: TRBJ2-7
V: TRBV14
CDR3: CASSQGWGGLYEQYF
DNA: TGTGCCAGCAGCCAAGGTTGGGGGGGACTCTACGAGCAGTACTTC

size: .
D: TRBD2
J: TRBJ2-7
V: TRBV18
CDR3: CASSSSGGGREQYF
DNA: TGTGCCAGCTCATCTAGCGGGGGGGGCCGCGAGCAGTACTTC

size: once
D: .
J: TRBJ1-1
V: TRBV19
CDR3: CASTTSTRAFMNTEAFF
DNA: TGTGCCAGTACTACCTCGACCAGGGCTTTCATGAACACTGAAGCTTTCTTT

size: many
D: TRBD1
J: TRBJ2-3
V: TRBV29-1
CDR3: CSVGTGFTDTQYF
DNA: TGCAGCGTTGGGACAGGGTTCACAGATACGCAGTATTTT

size: .
D: .
J: TRBJ1-2
V: TRBV19
CDR3: CASISPGPGANYGYTF
DNA: TGTGCCAGTATATCCCCGGGACCGGGGGCTAACTATGGCTACACCTTC

size: .
D: TRBD2
J: TRBJ2-7
V: TRBV3-1/TRBV3-2
CDR3: CASSRSGGSYEQYF
DNA: TGTGCCAGCAGCCGTAGCGGGGGTTCCTACGAGCAGTATTTC

size: .
D: .
J: TRBJ2-7
V: TRBV28
CDR3: CASSLPYDRTYEQYF
DNA: TGTGCCAGCAGTTTACCCTATGACAGGACCTACGAGCAGTACTTC

size: .
D: .
J: TRBJ2-7
V: TRBV3-1/TRBV3-2
CDR3: CASSQDLGASYEQYF
DNA: TGTGCCAGCAGCCAAGATTTGGGGGCCAGCTACGAGCAGTACTTC

size: .
D: .
J: TRBJ1-3
V: TRBV2
CDR3: CASSDPQNIQAISGNTIYF
DNA: TGTGCCAGCAGTGATCCCCAGAATATACAGGCCATCTCTGGAAACACCATATATTTT

size: .
D: .
J: TRBJ1-2
V: TRBV5-8
CDR3: CASSPGLRSSGYTF
DNA: TGTGCCAGCAGCCCCGGACTCAGGTCAAGTGGCTACACCTTC

size: .
D: TRBD1
J: TRBJ2-5
V: TRBV10-3
CDR3: CAISPGQGRETQYF
DNA: TGTGCCATCAGTCCGGGACAGGGAAGGGAGACCCAGTACTTC

size: once
D: .
J: TRBJ1-3
V: TRBV7-9
CDR3: CASSLVGGAGNTIYF
DNA: TGTGCCAGCAGCTTAGTGGGCGGGGCTGGAAACACCATATATTTT

size: .
D: .
J: TRBJ1-4
V: TRBV7-9
CDR3: CASSDGDSSSEKLFF
DNA: TGTGCCAGCAGCGACGGTGACAGTTCAAGTGAAAAACTGTTTTTT

size: .
D: .
J: TRBJ2-2
V: TRBV3-1/TRBV3-2
CDR3: CASSQAGVWNTGELFF
DNA: TGTGCCAGCAGCCAAGCGGGGGTGTGGAACACCGGGGAGCTGTTTTTT

size: .
D: TRBD1
J: TRBJ2-7
V: TRBV11-1
CDR3: CASSYRQGKYEQYF
DNA: TGTGCCAGCAGCTATAGACAGGGAAAGTACGAGCAGTACTTC

size: .
D: TRBD1
J: TRBJ2-1
V: TRBV5-8
CDR3: CASSMDRVDEQFF
DNA: TGTGCCAGCAGCATGGACAGGGTCGATGAGCAGTTCTTC

size: .
D: TRBD1
J: TRBJ1-5
V: TRBV4-1
CDR3: CASSQGGQGVQPQHF
DNA: TGCGCCAGCAGCCAGGGAGGACAGGGGGTTCAGCCCCAGCATTTT

size: .
D: TRBD1
J: TRBJ1-2
V: TRBV19
CDR3: CASSKGTVYGYTF
DNA: TGTGCCAGTAGTAAGGGGACAGTCTATGGCTACACCTTC

size: .
D: .
J: TRBJ1-6
V: TRBV5-1
CDR3: CASSYGEGSPLHF
DNA: TGCGCCAGCAGCTACGGGGAGGGCTCACCCCTCCACTTT

size: .
D: .
J: TRBJ2-3
V: TRBV5-1
CDR3: CASSLAGGGSDTQYF
DNA: TGCGCCAGCAGCTTGGCGGGCGGAGGATCAGATACGCAGTATTTT

size: .
D: .
J: TRBJ1-3
V: TRBV28
CDR3: CASSPTGSGNTIYF
DNA: TGTGCCAGCAGTCCGACAGGAAGCGGAAACACCATATATTTT

size: .
D: TRBD1
J: TRBJ2-4
V: TRBV6-5
CDR3: CASSRADRGGDIQYF
DNA: TGTGCCAGCAGCCGAGCCGACAGGGGTGGGGACATTCAGTACTTC

size: few
D: .
J: TRBJ2-7
V: TRBV27
CDR3: CASKKDSFSYEQYF
DNA: TGTGCCAGCAAAAAGGACAGCTTCTCCTACGAGCAGTACTTC

size: .
D: TRBD2
J: TRBJ2-7
V: TRBV2
CDR3: CASSLGGGEQYF
DNA: TGTGCCAGCAGCTTGGGGGGAGGGGAGCAGTACTTC

size: .
D: .
J: TRBJ2-2
V: TRBV6-5
CDR3: CASRTELNTGELFF
DNA: TGTGCCAGCAGGACAGAACTAAACACCGGGGAGCTGTTTTTT

size: .
D: TRBD1
J: TRBJ1-6
V: TRBV19
CDR3: CASSNPRTGLNSPLHF
DNA: TGTGCCAGTAGTAACCCCAGGACAGGGTTAAATTCACCCCTCCACTTT

size: once
D: .
J: TRBJ2-7
V: TRBV28
CDR3: CASSLSGDHYEQYF
DNA: TGTGCCAGCAGTTTAAGCGGAGATCACTACGAGCAGTACTTC

size: .
D: TRBD1
J: TRBJ2-1
V: TRBV7-8
CDR3: CASNRGQGYNEQFF
DNA: TGTGCCAGCAACAGAGGACAGGGCTATAATGAGCAGTTCTTC

size: .
D: .
J: TRBJ2-2
V: TRBV18
CDR3: CASSPPRVEYTGELFF
DNA: TGTGCCAGCTCACCGCCGAGGGTAGAGTACACCGGGGAGCTGTTTTTT

size: .
D: .
J: TRBJ1-3
V: TRBV27
CDR3: CASSLAGAGGNTIYF
DNA: TGTGCCAGCAGCTTGGCAGGGGCAGGCGGAAACACCATATATTTT

size: .
D: .
J: TRBJ1-4
V: TRBV19
CDR3: CASSIGPQVATNEKLFF
DNA: TGTGCCAGTAGTATAGGGCCACAGGTCGCAACTAATGAAAAACTGTTTTTT

size: medium-sized
D: .
J: TRBJ2-2
V: TRBV29-1
CDR3: CSGRDKPYTGELFF
DNA: TGCAGCGGGAGAGATAAACCTTACACCGGGGAGCTGTTTTTT

size: few
D: .
J: TRBJ1-1
V: TRBV5-5
CDR3: CASSLGQENTEAFF
DNA: TGTGCCAGCAGCTTGGGCCAGGAGAACACTGAAGCTTTCTTT

size: .
D: TRBD1
J: TRBJ1-4
V: TRBV6-5
CDR3: CASTDRVEEKLFF
DNA: TGTGCCAGCACGGACAGGGTGGAGGAAAAACTGTTTTTT

size: few
D: TRBD1
J: TRBJ1-1
V: TRBV5-4
CDR3: CASSQGGRTEAFF
DNA: TGTGCCAGCAGCCAAGGGGGCCGGACTGAAGCTTTCTTT